Listed here are 30 T cell receptor beta chains from one sample, sequenced in a study of blood T cell repertoires in COVID-19. Data came from immunoSEQ multiplex PCR; TCRdb stores just in-frame clones and leaves some out. The table has 140,000 to 150,000 clones, about 89% seen once; the top ten hold 10% to 12%. The sample comprised PBMCs or T cells enriched from blood (not recorded which). The receptor set was obtained from a man aged 55 to 70 who had recovered from COVID-19.

Note on this clone: This CDR3 is also generated by other DNA sequences in the sample. J is TRBJ1-6 and V is TRBV2; 9 bases align to TRBD1. The V segment lost 9 bases and the J segment 5 bases; nucleotides outside the gene matches: 5. CDR3 length: 14 amino acids. Per the germline V gene, CDR1 is SNHLY and CDR2 is FYNNEI. CDR3 loop: CASCRDRDNSPLHF. The CDR3 DNA follows: TGTGCCAGTTGCCGGGACAGGGATAATTCACCCCTCCACTTT.

J is TRBJ2-6 and V is TRBV10-3; no clear D. The germline gives CDR1 ENHRY, CDR2 SYGVKD. This CDR3 is built from 18 residues. The V gene lost 7 bases and the J gene lost 1 base, with 20 bases spanning the gap. The CDR3 DNA is TGTGCCATCAACTCTCCTTTCGGGTCCAGATCTGGGGCCAACGTCCTGACTTTC. It is translated as CAINSPFGSRSGANVLTF.

The chain employs TRBV7-9 and TRBJ2-1; 7 bases line up with TRBD2. The CDR3 is 12 residues long. Germline assignment: CDR1 SEHNR and CDR2 FQNEAQ (reference sequence). With V trimmed by 4 bases and J by 9 bases, 3 bases remained unmatched. The CDR3 here is CASSWEGTEQFF. The CDR3 DNA reads as TGTGCCAGCAGCTGGGAGGGGACTGAGCAGTTCTTC.

The V and J genes are TRBV9 and TRBJ2-5, with 12 bases aligning to TRBD2. The CDR3 runs 16 residues. Germline trimming cut 0 bases from V and 3 bases from J; bases unmatched to any gene: 3. Germline loops: CDR1 SGDLS, CDR2 YYNGEE. The CDR3 region has the DNA TGTGCCAGCAGCGTAGGGGCTAGCGGGGGGGAAGAGACCCAGTACTTC. It is translated as CASSVGASGGEETQYF.

This chain links TRBV7-2 with TRBJ2-3; TRBD1 agrees at 8 bases. Trimming removed 1 base from V and 3 bases from J; junction bases left unmatched: 3. The CDR3 spans 15 residues. From germline, CDR1 is SGHTA and CDR2 FQGNSA. In nucleotides, the CDR3 is TGTGCCAGCAGCTTAGACAGGGGGAAAACAGATACGCAGTATTTT. Its protein is CASSLDRGKTDTQYF.

This clone was observed a handful of times. This chain uses TRBV10-3 with TRBJ1-3; the match to TRBD1 covers 7 bases. This CDR3 contains 15 residues. Germline V gene sequence: CDR1 ENHRY, CDR2 SYGVKD. The V gene end was trimmed by 2 bases and the J gene end by 2 bases; junction bases not matched to a gene: 3. CDR3 bases: TGTGCCATCAGTGAGCAGACAGGGCCTGGAAACACCATATATTTT. Encoded protein: CAISEQTGPGNTIYF.

The V gene is TRBV6-2 or TRBV6-3, the J gene TRBJ2-5; D is unclear. This CDR3 region has 14 residues. V was cut by 3 bases and J by 0 bases, with 8 bases left in between. Per germline, CDR1 MNHEY and CDR2 SVGEGT. The CDR3 spells CASSYLSNQETQYF. CDR3 DNA: TGTGCCAGCAGTTATTTGAGCAACCAAGAGACCCAGTACTTC.

CDR3 DNA sequence: TGTGCCAGCAGTTTCCTAGGCCAAGAGACCCAGTACTTC. It specifies CASSFLGQETQYF. The rearrangement links TRBV27 to TRBJ2-5; no clear D. There are 13 residues in the CDR3. The V gene lost 3 bases and the J gene lost 1 base, with 6 bases spanning the gap. Germline V gene data show CDR1 as MNHEY and CDR2 as SMNVEV (reference sequence).

The chain is built from TRBV5-1 and TRBJ2-7; D is ambiguous. The CDR3 sequence is 15 residues long. The V and J ends lost 0 bases and 4 bases respectively, with 14 bases between them. Germline V gene data show CDR1 as SGHRS and CDR2 as YFSETQ. The CDR3 DNA sequence: TGCGCCAGCAGCTTGGCCGCGACACTCTCGTACGAGCAGTACTTC. This encodes CASSLAATLSYEQYF. The full variable domain, rest sourced from reference TRBV5-1 and TRBJ2-7, is KAGVTQTPRYLIKTRGQQVTLSCSPISGHRSVSWYQQTPGQGLQFLFEYFSETQRNKGNFPGRFSGRQFSNSRSEMNVSTLELGDSALYLCASSLAATLSYEQYFGPGTRLTVT.

The gene calls are TRBV28 and TRBJ1-2; 7 bases align to TRBD1. The germline V gene encodes CDR1 MDHEN and CDR2 SYDVKM. Trimming removed 6 bases from V and 3 bases from J; junction bases left unmatched: 4. This CDR3 is 13 amino acids long. The CDR3 spells CASRPTGDYGYTF. The CDR3 DNA reads TGTGCCAGCAGGCCAACAGGGGACTATGGCTACACCTTC.

The chain carries TRBV4-1 and TRBJ1-1; D uncertain. This CDR3 is built from 15 residues. The germline V gene encodes CDR1 MGHRA and CDR2 YSYEKL. V dropped 2 bases and J dropped 7 bases, with 17 bases sitting between them. CDR3 region: CASSQLAGLGREAFF. CDR3 DNA: TGCGCCAGCAGCCAACTTGCTGGGTTGGGCCGTGAAGCTTTCTTT.

The chain combines TRBV2 with TRBJ1-5, with TRBD1 as a possible D gene (5 bases). V lost 6 bases and J lost 0, with 18 bases in between. CDR1 SNHLY and CDR2 FYNNEI come from the germline V gene. The CDR3 is made up of 17 amino acids. The CDR3 is CASSHPGEYYSNQPQHF. The CDR3 DNA sequence: TGTGCCAGCAGCCACCCGGGGGAGTATTATAGCAATCAGCCCCAGCATTTT.

The chain joins TRBV6-5 to TRBJ2-1; D is possibly TRBD1 (6 bases). Germline V CDR1 and CDR2: MNHEY, SVGAGI. V lost 4 bases to trimming and J lost 4 bases, with 8 bases between them. The CDR3 has 13 residues. The DNA for the CDR3 is TGTGCCAGCAGTTTGACAGGTTACAATGAGCAGTTCTTC. As protein: CASSLTGYNEQFF.

V is TRBV25-1 and J is TRBJ1-1, with TRBD1 matching over 9 bases. Trimming took 4 bases from V and 6 from J; bases not matched to a gene: 9. CDR3 length equals 15 residues. Germline V gives CDR1 MGHDK, CDR2 SYGVNS. The CDR3 nucleotides are TGTGCCAGCAGTGCATTTACAGGGGGCGGCGCTGAAGCTTTCTTT. Translating it yields CASSAFTGGGAEAFF.

The V and J genes are TRBV6-5 and TRBJ1-5; possibly TRBD1 for D (5 bases). Per the germline V gene, CDR1 is MNHEY and CDR2 is SVGAGI. Trimming cost V 5 bases and J 5 bases, with 16 bases left between them. The CDR3 runs 15 residues. Here the CDR3 DNA reads TGTGCCAGCAGTACGACCAAGGGGTCCTATCAGCCCCAGCATTTT. As protein: CASSTTKGSYQPQHF.

This clone was counted only a few times. This sequence joins TRBV7-6 and TRBJ1-1, with 7 bases aligning to TRBD1. V gave up 5 bases and J gave up 3 bases; unmatched junction bases: 3. Germline CDR1 reads SGHVS; CDR2 reads FNYEAQ. This CDR3 region has 13 residues. The CDR3 bases are TGTGCCAGCAGCCGGGGACAGTACACTGAAGCTTTCTTT. This translates into CASSRGQYTEAFF.

The rearrangement links TRBV28 to TRBJ1-1; no clear D gene. The germline V gene encodes CDR1 MDHEN and CDR2 SYDVKM. There are 13 residues in the CDR3. With 5 bases removed from V and 0 bases from J, the gap between germline ends came to 7 bases. CDR3 coding DNA: TGTGCCAGCAGTCCTTCAGTGAACACTGAAGCTTTCTTT. It is translated as CASSPSVNTEAFF. The variable domain in full, completed from reference TRBV28 and TRBJ1-1, reads DVKVTQSSRYLVKRTGEKVFLECVQDMDHENMFWYRQDPGLGLRLIYFSYDVKMKEKGDIPEGYSVSREKKERFSLILESASTNQTSMYLCASSPSVNTEAFFGQGTRLTVV.

This chain connects TRBV4-2 to TRBJ2-1; tentative D call: TRBD2 (6 bases). The germline gives CDR1 LGHNA, CDR2 YNFKEQ. The CDR3 has 15 residues. Trimming pared 0 bases from V and 4 bases from J, leaving 10 bases between. CDR3 DNA: TGTGCCAGCAGCCAAGAGGCGGGGCCATACAATGAGCAGTTCTTC. Its translation: CASSQEAGPYNEQFF.

The gene calls are TRBV12-3 or TRBV12-4 and TRBJ1-2; 8 nucleotides agree with TRBD1. The CDR3 loop spans 12 amino acids. The V segment lost 7 bases and the J segment 8 bases; nucleotides outside the gene matches: 6. The CDR3, as DNA: TGTGCCAGCACCCGGACAGGGCACGGCTACACCTTC. It specifies CASTRTGHGYTF.

The count of this clone is one. The chain combines TRBV5-6 with TRBJ2-7; weak D call: TRBD1 (8 bases). The germline V gene has CDR1 SGHDT and CDR2 YYEEEE. The CDR3 runs to 12 residues. With 5 bases removed from V and 7 bases from J, the gap between germline ends came to 13 bases. As DNA, the CDR3 is TGTGCCAGCAGGAGCGGGGACAGGGAGCAGTACTTC. Encoded protein: CASRSGDREQYF.

This chain connects TRBV29-1 to TRBJ2-7; D gene unclear. CDR1 and CDR2 from the germline V gene are SQVTM and ANQGSEA. Trimming took off 4 bases at V and 4 bases at J, with 8 bases between the two ends. There are 11 residues in the CDR3. CDR3 residues: CSVVSEYEQYF. The CDR3 DNA sequence: TGCAGCGTTGTCTCCGAGTACGAGCAGTACTTC.

The rearrangement joins TRBV9 to TRBJ2-3, with 7 bases fitting TRBD2. The germline CDR1 and CDR2 sequences are SGDLS and YYNGEE. V lost 3 bases and J lost 2; bases outside the gene matches: 9. The CDR3 is 16 residues long. This CDR3 reads CASSATIAGHTDTQYF. CDR3 bases: TGTGCCAGCAGCGCCACAATAGCGGGCCACACAGATACGCAGTATTTT. Full variable domain (rest looked up from reference TRBV9 and TRBJ2-3): DSGVTQTPKHLITATGQRVTLRCSPRSGDLSVYWYQQSLDQGLQFLIQYYNGEERAKGNILERFSAQQFPDLHSELNLSSLELGDSALYFCASSATIAGHTDTQYFGPGTRLTVL.

The chain is built from TRBV11-2 and TRBJ2-7, with TRBD1 as a possible D gene (6 bases). CDR1 SGHAT and CDR2 FQNNGV come from the germline V gene. V lost 5 bases, J lost 3 bases, and 17 bases lay in between. The CDR3 has 15 residues. The CDR3 DNA follows: TGTGCCAGCAGCCCCCCGACAGGTTTAGGCTACGAGCAGTACTTC. Translated, it gives CASSPPTGLGYEQYF.

The chain uses TRBV4-1 and TRBJ1-1, with 12 positions matching TRBD1. The CDR3 is made up of 17 amino acids. The germline gives CDR1 MGHRA, CDR2 YSYEKL. The trim removed 4 bases at V and 1 base at J, leaving 7 bases unmatched. The CDR3 protein is CASSPFPGQGANTEAFF. The CDR3 nucleotides are TGCGCCAGCAGCCCCTTCCCGGGACAGGGGGCGAACACTGAAGCTTTCTTT.

The chain carries TRBV18 and TRBJ2-1, with 8 bases that match TRBD2. The germline CDR1 and CDR2 sequences are KGHSH and LQKENI. The length of the CDR3 is 16 residues. V shed 1 base, J shed 7 bases, and the junction held 9 bases outside the gene matches. The CDR3 DNA reads as TGTGCCAGCTCACCACGATCAGCGGGAGCGGTAAATGAGCAGTTCTTC. Encoded protein: CASSPRSAGAVNEQFF.

This sequence joins TRBV3-1 (or the pseudogene TRBV3-2) and TRBJ2-7; a possible D gene is TRBD1 (5 bases). The CDR3 consists of 16 residues. Germline assignment: CDR1 LGHDT and CDR2 YNNKEL (reference sequence). The V end was cut by 1 base, the J end by 2 bases, with 15 bases between. CDR3 residues: CASSQGIGDRTYEQYF. As DNA, the CDR3 is TGTGCCAGCAGCCAAGGAATAGGTGACAGAACCTACGAGCAGTACTTC.

V and J are TRBV10-3 and TRBJ1-3, with TRBD1 identical over 7 bases. This CDR3 spans 14 amino acids. Germline CDR1 reads ENHRY; CDR2 reads SYGVKD. Trimming at V came to 11 bases and at J to 0 bases, leaving 7 bases not matched to a gene. The CDR3 DNA follows: TGTGCCGGCAGACAGGGCCTCTCTGGAAACACCATATATTTT. Protein sequence: CAGRQGLSGNTIYF.

This chain uses TRBV5-4 with TRBJ2-7, with D perhaps matching TRBD1 (6 bases). Between the trimmed V and J ends, which lost 2 bases and 5 bases, there was a span of 11 bases. CDR1 is SGHNT, CDR2 YYREEE, per germline (reference sequence). CDR3 length: 13 amino acids. The CDR3 here is CASSLRTDHEQYF. CDR3 coding DNA: TGTGCCAGCAGCTTACGGACAGACCACGAGCAGTACTTC.

The J gene is TRBJ1-5, the V gene TRBV5-6; weak D call: TRBD1 (5 bases). Germline V gene lookup returns CDR1 SGHDT and CDR2 YYEEEE. The ends were cut back, 0 bases at V and 5 bases at J, with 15 bases in the middle. CDR3 length: 16 residues. This CDR3 is CASSLGVGVVDQPQHF. Here the CDR3 DNA reads TGTGCCAGCAGCTTGGGGGTAGGGGTTGTAGATCAGCCCCAGCATTTT. The variable domain in full, with the rest retrieved from reference TRBV5-6 and TRBJ1-5, is DAGVTQSPTHLIKTRGQQVTLRCSPKSGHDTVSWYQQALGQGPQFIFQYYEEEERQRGNFPDRFSGHQFPNYSSELNVNALLLGDSALYLCASSLGVGVVDQPQHFGDGTRLSIL.

The chain employs TRBV18 and TRBJ2-7; weak D call: TRBD2 (6 bases). With 4 bases removed from V and 4 bases from J, the gap between germline ends came to 20 bases. The germline V gene has CDR1 KGHSH and CDR2 LQKENI. CDR3 length equals 16 residues. CDR3 coding DNA: TGTGCCAGCTCACAATCCGGGCCCCGGGGGTATTACGAGCAGTACTTC. Translating it yields CASSQSGPRGYYEQYF.